Listed below are T cell receptor beta chains from one sample, sequenced in a study of CD8+CD57+ T cells in acquired aplastic anemia. TCRdb used MiXCR to reprocess the reads, holding one entry per CDR3 protein. The repertoire holds over 150,000 distinct CDR3 sequences, with around half as singletons. The sample consisted of sorted CD4+, CD8+, or CD8+CD57+ T cells (not recorded which) from PBMCs. These receptors were collected from a human donor with aplastic anemia. The CDR3 runs from the conserved cysteine through the conserved F or W. D genes are given only for firm matches. Rows give clone size only sometimes, using once, few, many, or a class for an expanded clone.

v_gene,d_gene,abundance,j_gene,CDR3nt,CDR3aa
TRBV10-3,.,many,TRBJ1-1,TGTGCCATCAGTGACCCAAACTCCGGTATCCCTGAAGCTTTCTTT,CAISDPNSGIPEAFF
TRBV4-2,TRBD2,many,TRBJ2-4,TGTGCCAGCAGCCAGACTAGCGGGGGGCGGAGAAACATTCAGTACTTC,CASSQTSGGRRNIQYF
TRBV7-6,.,many,TRBJ2-2,TGTGCCAGCTGGGGCAGGGAGTCGGACACCGGGGAGCTGTTTTTT,CASWGRESDTGELFF
TRBV4-2,.,many,TRBJ1-3,TGTGCCAGCAGCCGTTTGGGCGTAGGGCGCGATGGAAACACCATATATTTT,CASSRLGVGRDGNTIYF
TRBV20-1,.,.,TRBJ2-7,TGCAGTGCTCCGGGGGACGTTACCCACGAGCAGTACTTC,CSAPGDVTHEQYF
TRBV2,.,.,TRBJ2-7,TGTGCCAGCAGCCGGAATCCGAGAAACTACGAGCAGTACTTC,CASSRNPRNYEQYF
TRBV2,.,once,TRBJ1-1,TGTGCCAGCAGCAGGGACGGCGGGGTGTGGGCTTTCTTT,CASSRDGGVWAFF
TRBV10-1,TRBD2,few,TRBJ2-3,TGCGCCAGCAGTGATAGCGGGGGACGCACAGATACGCAGTATTTT,CASSDSGGRTDTQYF
TRBV4-3,.,.,TRBJ1-2,TGCGCCAGCAGCCCTCGGACAGCTGATCTTGGCTACACCTTC,CASSPRTADLGYTF
TRBV19,TRBD2,once,TRBJ2-3,TGTGCCAGTAGTATAGCCGGCAGCGGGAGGTCCACAGATACGCAGTATTTT,CASSIAGSGRSTDTQYF
TRBV14,.,many,TRBJ2-7,TGTGCCAGCAGCCAAACCTACTGGGAGCAGTACTTC,CASSQTYWEQYF
TRBV12-5,.,few,TRBJ1-4,TGTGCTAGTAGACCCAGGGGCAGTAATGAAAAACTGTTTTTT,CASRPRGSNEKLFF
TRBV2,.,.,TRBJ1-1,TGTGCCAGCAGTACGACCATGAACACTGAAGCTTTCTTT,CASSTTMNTEAFF
TRBV20-1,.,.,TRBJ2-7,TGCAGTGCTACCCCGGGCACCGACTCCTACGGGCAGTACTTC,CSATPGTDSYGQYF
TRBV20-1,.,.,TRBJ1-3,TGCAGTGCCAAAGACCTTCACTCTGGAAACACCATATATTTT,CSAKDLHSGNTIYF
TRBV24-1,.,many,TRBJ1-2,TGTGCCACCAGTGATGGTCGGAACTACACCTTC,CATSDGRNYTF
TRBV15,TRBD1,.,TRBJ2-7,TGTGCCACCAGCAATTCCCGGGACAGGGGCTACGAGCAGTACTTC,CATSNSRDRGYEQYF
TRBV2,.,.,TRBJ1-1,TGTGCCAGCAAGGAGGCCGGGGGGCCTTTCACTGAAGCTTTCTTT,CASKEAGGPFTEAFF
TRBV7-2,TRBD2,.,TRBJ2-7,TGTGCCAGTAGTGGACTAGCAGCCTCCTACGAGCAGTACTTC,CASSGLAASYEQYF
TRBV14,.,.,TRBJ2-1,TGTGCCAGCAGCCAAGATCAGGCAGGGCGTGAGCAGTTCTTC,CASSQDQAGREQFF
TRBV20-1,TRBD2,.,TRBJ2-3,TGCAGTGCTAGCCCTCTAGCGGGAGGAAGCACAGATACGCAGTATTTT,CSASPLAGGSTDTQYF
TRBV29-1,TRBD1,.,TRBJ2-7,TGCAGCGTTCAGGGGGCAAGTGAGCAGTACTTC,CSVQGASEQYF
TRBV5-1,TRBD1,.,TRBJ2-7,TGCGCCAGCAGCTTCGGGACAGGGTACAGCGAGCAGTACTTC,CASSFGTGYSEQYF
TRBV24-1,TRBD1,few,TRBJ1-2,TGTGCCACCAGTGCCAGGGGGAGCTATGGCTACACCTTC,CATSARGSYGYTF
TRBV10-3,TRBD2,.,TRBJ2-2,TGTGCCATCAGTGACGGAAGCGGGGACACCGGGGAGCTGTTTTTT,CAISDGSGDTGELFF
TRBV7-2,TRBD2,.,TRBJ2-7,TGTGCCAGCAGCGCCGGGACTAGCGGCCACGAGCAGTACTTC,CASSAGTSGHEQYF
TRBV6-2/TRBV6-3,.,many,TRBJ2-5,TGTGCCAGCAGTTACTCGAATAGGTACCAAGAGACCCAGTACTTC,CASSYSNRYQETQYF
TRBV4-2,.,many,TRBJ1-4,TGTGCCAGCAGCCAACCCTTGACAGAGAATGAAAAACTGTTTTTT,CASSQPLTENEKLFF
TRBV11-2,.,.,TRBJ2-3,TGTGCCAGCAGCTTAACTAGGGGGAGCACAGATACGCAGTATTTT,CASSLTRGSTDTQYF
TRBV7-3,.,.,TRBJ1-2,TGTGCCAGCAGCTTGGCTAGGGGACGGAACACTAACTATGGCTACACCTTC,CASSLARGRNTNYGYTF
TRBV5-1,TRBD2,.,TRBJ2-1,TGCGCCAGCAGCTTGGCAGCGGGAGGCATCGATGAGCAGTTCTTC,CASSLAAGGIDEQFF
TRBV7-2,TRBD1,.,TRBJ2-5,TGTGCCAGCAGCTTGGTAGGGACAGGGGGCGCGGAGACCCAGTACTTC,CASSLVGTGGAETQYF
TRBV15,.,.,TRBJ2-1,TGTGCCACCAGCAGAGATCAAAGTAGGACTTACAATGAGCAGTTCTTC,CATSRDQSRTYNEQFF
TRBV13,TRBD1,many,TRBJ2-7,TGTGCCAGCAACCCCCGGGACAGGGGGCCCTACGAGCAGTACTTC,CASNPRDRGPYEQYF
TRBV2,TRBD2,.,TRBJ2-7,TGTGCCAGCAGTGAAGCGGCACTAGCGGGCTACGAGCAGTACTTC,CASSEAALAGYEQYF
TRBV19,.,.,TRBJ1-1,TGTGCCAGTTCCCCAGGGTGGACTGAAGCTTTCTTT,CASSPGWTEAFF
TRBV4-1,TRBD1,many,TRBJ1-2,TGCGCCAGCAGCCAAGGGGGGACAGGCGGCGGGGGCTACACCTTC,CASSQGGTGGGGYTF
TRBV19,.,many,TRBJ2-1,TGTGCCAGTAGTATCACAGATTACTCCTACAATGAGCAGTTCTTC,CASSITDYSYNEQFF
TRBV10-3,.,.,TRBJ2-3,TGTGCCATCAGCCCCCTCGGCGTTAGCACAGATACGCAGTATTTT,CAISPLGVSTDTQYF
TRBV9,.,.,TRBJ1-4,TGTGCCAGCAGTACGACAGCTGAAAAACTGTTTTTT,CASSTTAEKLFF
TRBV4-2,.,many,TRBJ2-7,TGTGCCAGCAGCCAAGATGCTTGGGGCATTGGCTACGAGCAGTACTTC,CASSQDAWGIGYEQYF
TRBV7-9,.,.,TRBJ1-1,TGTGCCAGCAGCTTAGGTGTGAGCACTGAAGCTTTCTTT,CASSLGVSTEAFF
TRBV27,.,.,TRBJ2-7,TGTGCCAGCAGTTTACAGGTCCCCACCTACGAGCAGTACTTC,CASSLQVPTYEQYF
TRBV20-1,TRBD1,many,TRBJ2-3,TGCAGTGCTAGGGGGACAGGGTCAGATACGCAGTATTTT,CSARGTGSDTQYF
TRBV25-1,TRBD1,.,TRBJ1-1,TGTGCCAGCAGTGGCAGACAGGGCTTGGACACTGAAGCTTTCTTT,CASSGRQGLDTEAFF
TRBV20-1,.,.,TRBJ2-5,TGCAGTGCTAGAGATGAATTAAGGGGAGAGACCCAGTACTTC,CSARDELRGETQYF
TRBV7-9,TRBD1,.,TRBJ2-3,TGTGCCAGCAGCCAAGGACAGGGGACAGATACGCAGTATTTT,CASSQGQGTDTQYF